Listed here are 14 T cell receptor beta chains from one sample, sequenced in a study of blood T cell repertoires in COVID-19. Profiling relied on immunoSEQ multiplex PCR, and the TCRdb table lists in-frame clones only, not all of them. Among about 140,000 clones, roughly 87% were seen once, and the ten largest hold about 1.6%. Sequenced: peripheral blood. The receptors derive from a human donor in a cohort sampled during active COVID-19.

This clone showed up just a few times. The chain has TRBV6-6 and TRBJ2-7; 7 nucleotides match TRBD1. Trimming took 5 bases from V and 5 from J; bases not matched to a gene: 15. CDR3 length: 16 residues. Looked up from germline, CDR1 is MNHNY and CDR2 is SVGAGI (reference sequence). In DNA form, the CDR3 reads TGTGCCAGCAGTGCACGACGACGACAGGGATTGGACGAGCAGTACTTC. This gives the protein CASSARRRQGLDEQYF.

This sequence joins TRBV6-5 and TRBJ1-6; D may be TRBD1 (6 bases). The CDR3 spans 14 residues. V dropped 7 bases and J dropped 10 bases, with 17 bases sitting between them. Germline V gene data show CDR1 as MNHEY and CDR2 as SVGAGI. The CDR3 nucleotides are TGTGCCAGCACCTCGGCGGCAGGGGAGTCACCCCTCCACTTT. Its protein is CASTSAAGESPLHF.

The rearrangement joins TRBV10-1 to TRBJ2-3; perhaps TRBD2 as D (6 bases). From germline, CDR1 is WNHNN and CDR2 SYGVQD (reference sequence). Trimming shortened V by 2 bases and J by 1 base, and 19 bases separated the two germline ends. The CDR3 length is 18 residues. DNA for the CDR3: TGCGCCAGCAGTGAGCGCCGGTCTGCGGGGATGGGCACAGATACGCAGTATTTT. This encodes CASSERRSAGMGTDTQYF.

The chain's CDR3 is CASSAPGQGNSPLHF. The CDR3 nucleotides are TGTGCCAGCAGCGCCCCGGGACAGGGTAATTCACCCCTCCACTTT. This chain links TRBV9 with TRBJ1-6, with 9 bases aligning to TRBD1. V shed 3 bases and J 6 bases; nucleotides not matched to a gene: 4. The CDR3 runs to 15 residues. Germline V lookup: CDR1 SGDLS, CDR2 YYNGEE. Based on the CDR3 plus reference TRBV9 and TRBJ1-6, the full variable domain is DSGVTQTPKHLITATGQRVTLRCSPRSGDLSVYWYQQSLDQGLQFLIQYYNGEERAKGNILERFSAQQFPDLHSELNLSSLELGDSALYFCASSAPGQGNSPLHFGNGTRLTVT.

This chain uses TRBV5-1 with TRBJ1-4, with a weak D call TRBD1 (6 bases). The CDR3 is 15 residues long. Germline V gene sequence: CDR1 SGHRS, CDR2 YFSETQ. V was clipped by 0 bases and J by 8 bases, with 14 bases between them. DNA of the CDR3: TGCGCCAGCAGCTTGGTTGCAGGGGATCGAGAAAAACTGTTTTTT. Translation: CASSLVAGDREKLFF.

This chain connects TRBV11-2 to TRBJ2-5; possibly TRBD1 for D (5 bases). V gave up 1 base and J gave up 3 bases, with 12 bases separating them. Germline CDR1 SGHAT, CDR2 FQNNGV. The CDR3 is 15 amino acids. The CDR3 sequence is CASSLVQPGKETQYF. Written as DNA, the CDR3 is TGTGCCAGCAGCTTAGTTCAGCCAGGGAAAGAGACCCAGTACTTC. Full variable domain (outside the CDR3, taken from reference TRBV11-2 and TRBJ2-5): EAGVAQSPRYKIIEKRQSVAFWCNPISGHATLYWYQQILGQGPKLLIQFQNNGVVDDSQLPKDRFSAERLKGVDSTLKIQPAKLEDSAVYLCASSLVQPGKETQYFGPGTRLLVL.

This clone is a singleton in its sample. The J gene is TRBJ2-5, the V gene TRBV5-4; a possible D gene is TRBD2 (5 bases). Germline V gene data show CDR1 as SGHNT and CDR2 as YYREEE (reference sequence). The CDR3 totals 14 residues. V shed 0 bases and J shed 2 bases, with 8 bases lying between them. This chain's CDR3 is CASSLDRLQETQYF. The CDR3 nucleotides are TGTGCCAGCAGCTTGGACAGACTACAAGAGACCCAGTACTTC.

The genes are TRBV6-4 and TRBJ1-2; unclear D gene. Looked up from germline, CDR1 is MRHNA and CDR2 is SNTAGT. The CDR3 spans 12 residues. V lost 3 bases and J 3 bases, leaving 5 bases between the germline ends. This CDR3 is CASSEQYYGYTF. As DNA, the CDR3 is TGTGCCAGCAGTGAACAGTACTATGGCTACACCTTC.

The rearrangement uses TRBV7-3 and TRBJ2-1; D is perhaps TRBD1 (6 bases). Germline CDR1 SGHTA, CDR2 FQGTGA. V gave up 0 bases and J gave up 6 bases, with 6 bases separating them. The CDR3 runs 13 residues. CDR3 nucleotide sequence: TGTGCCAGCAGCTTAACAGGGGGCAATGAGCAGTTCTTC. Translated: CASSLTGGNEQFF.

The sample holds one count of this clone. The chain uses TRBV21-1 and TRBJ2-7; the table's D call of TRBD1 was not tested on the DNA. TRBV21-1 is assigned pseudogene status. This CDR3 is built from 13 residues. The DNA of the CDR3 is TGTGCCAGCAGCCGGGACAGCACCTACGAGCAGTACTTC. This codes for CASSRDSTYEQYF.

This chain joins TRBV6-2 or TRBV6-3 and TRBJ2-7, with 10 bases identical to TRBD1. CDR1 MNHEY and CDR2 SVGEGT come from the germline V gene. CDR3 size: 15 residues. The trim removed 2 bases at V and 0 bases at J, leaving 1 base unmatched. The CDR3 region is CASSYRTGGSYEQYF. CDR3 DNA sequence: TGTGCCAGCAGTTACCGGACAGGGGGCTCCTACGAGCAGTACTTC.

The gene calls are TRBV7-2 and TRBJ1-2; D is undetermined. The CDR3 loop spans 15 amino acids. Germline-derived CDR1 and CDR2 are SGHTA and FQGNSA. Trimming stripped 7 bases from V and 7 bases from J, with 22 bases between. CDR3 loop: CASKASEGAAGGYTF. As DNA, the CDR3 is TGTGCCAGCAAAGCTTCAGAGGGCGCTGCTGGTGGCTACACCTTC.

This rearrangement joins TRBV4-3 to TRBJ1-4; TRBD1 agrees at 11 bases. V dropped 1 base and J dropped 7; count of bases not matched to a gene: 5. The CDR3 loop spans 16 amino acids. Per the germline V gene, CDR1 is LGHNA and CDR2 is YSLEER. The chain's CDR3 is CASSQAGTGGREKLFF. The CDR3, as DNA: TGCGCCAGCAGCCAAGCAGGGACAGGGGGTCGTGAAAAACTGTTTTTT.

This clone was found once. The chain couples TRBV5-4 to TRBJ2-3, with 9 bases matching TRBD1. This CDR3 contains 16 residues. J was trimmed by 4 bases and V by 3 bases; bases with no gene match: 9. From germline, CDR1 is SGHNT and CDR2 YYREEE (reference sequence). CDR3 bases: TGTGCCAGCAGCTCAGGGGGACAGGGAACGGCAGATACGCAGTATTTT. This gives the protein CASSSGGQGTADTQYF.